This T cell receptor (beta chain) was found in a study of CD8+ T cells in alopecia areata. Study details: Twice a day, 5 to 10 mg of oral tofacitinib was administered to treated patients.

This clone was seen a handful of times. cDNA prepared by RNA extraction and subsequent reverse transcription served as the template for sequencing. Here immunoSEQ multiplex PCR was the method, and the copy in TCRdb shows in-frame clones only, minus some. The data show approximately 63,000 clones, about three fifths seen once. Trimming shortened V by 6 bases and J by 4 bases, and 18 bases separated the two germline ends. The germline V gene encodes CDR1 MNHEY and CDR2 SMNVEV (reference sequence). CDR3 length: 15 residues. Those with alopecia areata gave lesional scalp punch biopsies and peripheral blood.

J is TRBJ1-2 and V is TRBV27; a weak D match, TRBD1 (6 bases). The sample in question was CD8+ T cells sorted from blood, obtained at week 0. The origin of this receptor is a human donor with alopecia areata. DNA of the CDR3: TGTGCCAGCAGCCCCGTCGGCTCAGGGGTCTATGGCTACACCTTC. Protein: CASSPVGSGVYGYTF.